The T cell receptor beta chain under discussion was sequenced for a study of blood T cell repertoires in COVID-19. Study-wide context: Acute and convalescent COVID-19 samples came from the United States, Italy and Spain. The analysed material was cDNA or gDNA that came from T cells, B-cell-depleted T cells, or PBMCs.

This CDR3 is built from 15 residues. Germline CDR1 LGHNA, CDR2 YSLEER. The V end was cut by 1 base, the J end by 4 bases, with 14 bases between. In the original analysis: It was from reference gene primer amplification that nucleated cell counts were estimated. Clones were read by immunoSEQ multiplex PCR, and TCRdb kept only the in-frame ones, dropping some. From that table come the V and J calls and clone size; the DNA was used to work out D and trimming. Of about 190,000 clones listed, 65% to 85% are singletons. The chain has TRBV4-3 and TRBJ2-7; D is perhaps TRBD2 (5 bases). The sequence was collected from a man aged 50-60 years with active or convalescent COVID-19. The sample comprised peripheral blood. The CDR3 region has the DNA TGCGCCAGCAGCCAAGTTGAGACCCCGGGATACGAGCAGTACTTC. Its protein is CASSQVETPGYEQYF.